The T cell receptor (beta chain) described here comes from a study of Ad26.COV2.S vaccination and SARS-CoV-2 variants (dated by TCRdb to the early 2020s). Looking at the study overall: Vaccine-arm donors were drawn from COV1001, a multicentre, randomized, double-blind, placebo-controlled phase I-IIa trial of Ad26.COV2.S in healthy adults. Sequencing of the TCRbeta repertoire served to evaluate the specificity and breadth of SARS-CoV-2-reactive T cell receptors following Ad26.COV2.S vaccination. A total of approximately 30 samples were included in the TCR-sequenced set, comprising around 19 Ad26.COV2.S vaccine recipients, 5 placebo recipients and 8 SARS-CoV-2 convalescent individuals. Trial participants were randomized into five groups of five: low-dose or high-dose Ad26.COV2.S given once or twice, or placebo on both occasions. Ad26.COV2.S was administered intramuscularly at a dose of 5x10^10 or 1x10^11 viral particles, either as one shot or as two shots given 56 days apart. Throughout the experiments and outcome assessment, investigators stayed blinded to trial group allocation.

CDR1 SGHDT and CDR2 YYEEEE were looked up in the germline V gene. The CDR3 sequence holds 15 residues, the cysteine and phenylalanine included. Only the CDR3 DNA is retained, 45 bases long and in frame from the first base. The V end loses 0 bases and the J end loses 4 bases, and a stretch of 11 bases separates them. Worth noting for this clone: No antigen is known for it. Per-base quality was not reported, and no clone a single base away is much larger than it.

Sample treatment or condition, as interpreted from the label and publication: about 20 received Ad26.COV2.S at low or high dose, single or two shots; several received placebo; per-sample allocation not given. For vaccine and placebo recipients, the sequenced repertoires came from samples collected on day 63 after the first injection. Cohort 1b enrolled 20 to 30 adults aged 18-55 years at a single site in Boston, USA, between 29 July and 7 August 2020. Ad26.COV2.S was a replication-incompetent adenovirus type 26 vector expressing a prefusion-stabilized SARS-CoV-2 spike protein from the original Wuhan strain. What the work shows at the level of the full study, not this receptor alone: Ad26.COV2.S recipients had higher spike-specific TCR breadth than placebo recipients (P = 0.0014). Comparing responses between vaccine doses or regimens was not something the study was powered to do. It was noted by the authors that total T cell responses may have been underestimated by the TCR breadth and depth analyses. Comparable non-spike TCR breadth was observed between vaccine and placebo recipients, consistent with only spike being contained in the vaccine. After vaccination, substantial breadth of spike-specific CD8+ and CD4+ T cell responses was reported.

TCRbeta CDR3 regions were sequenced with the immunoSEQ Assay. After extraction, genomic DNA underwent amplification by bias-controlled multiplex PCR, followed by high-throughput sequencing. The published analysis was carried out like this. To quantify the absolute abundance of every unique TCRbeta CDR3 region, sequences were collapsed and filtered. T cell fraction was estimated by normalization of TCRbeta template counts to usable DNA, with usable DNA being measured through amplification of reference genes present in all nucleated cells. Repertoire TCRs were annotated as SARS-CoV-2-specific when V gene, CDR3 amino acid sequence and J gene were exactly matched to a known reactive TCR set. The reference SARS-CoV-2 TCR set was derived from MIRA and filtered for enrichment in COVID-19-positive ImmuneCODE repertoires, a step that removed public or cross-reactive TCRs. Drawing on the MIRA antigens, annotated TCRs were analysed further at the level of specific ORF or position within ORF. Depth was the summed frequency of annotated unique rearrangements, while breadth was defined as annotated unique rearrangements over total unique productive rearrangements. Group comparisons of TCR breadth used two-sided Wilcoxon rank-sum tests. This is the immuneACCESS table as TCRdb keeps it, with only in-frame sequences that have V and J called. A part of the clones is gone; compared with another copy, unresolved V genes explain less than half, and the rest is unexplained. V, J and clone size reflect that table, while D and trimming were determined from the DNA. The table for this sample lists about 420,000 clones; approximately 88% of them were counted only once. Jointly, the top ten make up 3.5% to 4% of the sample.

The receptor's source is a person aged 18-65 years who received the Ad26.COV2.S COVID-19 vaccine or a placebo. In this chain, TRBV5-6 is recombined with TRBJ2-1, and possibly TRBD2, on 5 matching bases. The sequences come from peripheral blood, collected in a trial of Ad26.COV2.S vaccine versus placebo. The DNA sequence is as follows: TGTGCCAGCAGCTTGGGTGCCACTAGTTACAATGAGCAGTTCTTC. This codes for CASSLGATSYNEQFF.